This TCR beta chain was sequenced in a study of T cells in Graves' hyperthyroidism and ophthalmopathy. This clonotype was counted a few times. Its specificity is not known. This CDR3 spans 14 amino acids. V shed 4 bases and J shed 4 bases, with 12 bases lying between them. CDR1 LNHDA and CDR2 SQIVND come from the germline V gene (reference sequence). Study findings and constraints: Ophthalmopathy was distinguished from stable hyperthyroidism by 13 V-J signatures. Most thyroid clonotypes expanded above 0.001 were also detected in blood.

TCR beta CDR3 regions were amplified from RNA transcripts. RT-PCR in the first round (using the HTBI primer set) targeted the TCR CDR3. One entry per CDR3 protein results from TCRdb running MiXCR on the multiplex PCR reads. Of some 620,000 distinct CDR3 sequences listed, around 15% were seen once; the top ten hold about 3.8%. Sequenced input: blood. The sequence came from a woman under 40 with Graves' hyperthyroidism. The J gene is TRBJ2-3, the V gene TRBV19; D remains ambiguous. CDR3 in amino acids: CASSRLVLADTQYF. In DNA form, the CDR3 reads TGTGCCAGTAGTAGGCTAGTGCTTGCAGATACGCAGTATTTT.